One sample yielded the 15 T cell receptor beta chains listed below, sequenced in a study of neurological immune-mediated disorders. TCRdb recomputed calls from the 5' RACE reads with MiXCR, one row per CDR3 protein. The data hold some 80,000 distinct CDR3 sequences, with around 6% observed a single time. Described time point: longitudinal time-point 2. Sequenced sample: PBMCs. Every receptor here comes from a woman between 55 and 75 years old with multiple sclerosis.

The CDR3 DNA is TGTGCCAGCAGTGTCGAGGAGGAGAGAGAGTCCTACGAGCAGTACTTC. Translation gives CASSVEEERESYEQYF. This chain links TRBV28 with TRBJ2-7; D may be TRBD2 (5 bases). The V gene's germline CDR1 is MDHEN and CDR2 SYDVKM. This CDR3 is built from 16 residues. V lost 5 bases and J lost 1, with 18 bases in between.

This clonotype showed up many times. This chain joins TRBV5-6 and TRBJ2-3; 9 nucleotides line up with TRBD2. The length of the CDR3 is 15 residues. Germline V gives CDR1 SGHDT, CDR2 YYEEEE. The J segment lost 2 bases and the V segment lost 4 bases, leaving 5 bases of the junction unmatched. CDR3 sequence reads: CASSDLAGPTDTQYF. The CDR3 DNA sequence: TGTGCCAGCAGCGACCTAGCGGGACCCACAGATACGCAGTATTTT.

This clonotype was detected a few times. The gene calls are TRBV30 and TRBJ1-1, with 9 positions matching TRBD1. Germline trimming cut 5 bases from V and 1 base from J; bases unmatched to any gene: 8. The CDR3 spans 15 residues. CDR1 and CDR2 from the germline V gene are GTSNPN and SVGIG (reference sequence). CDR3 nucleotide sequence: TGTGCCTGGGGGACGGGGACAGGGAGGAACACTGAAGCTTTCTTT. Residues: CAWGTGTGRNTEAFF.

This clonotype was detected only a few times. The CDR3 spells CATSEEWTDTQYF. CDR3 DNA: TGTGCCACCAGTGAAGAGTGGACAGATACGCAGTATTTT. The rearrangement links TRBV24-1 to TRBJ2-3; no clear D gene. CDR3 length: 13 amino acids. V was clipped by 4 bases and J by 3 bases, with 7 bases between them. Germline V CDR1 and CDR2: KGHDR, SFDVKD.

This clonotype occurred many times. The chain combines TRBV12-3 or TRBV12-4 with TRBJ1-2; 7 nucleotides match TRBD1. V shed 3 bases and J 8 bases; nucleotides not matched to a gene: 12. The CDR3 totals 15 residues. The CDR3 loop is CASSFSDRTPGGYTF. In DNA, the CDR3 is TGTGCCAGCAGTTTCTCGGACAGGACCCCCGGAGGCTACACCTTC.

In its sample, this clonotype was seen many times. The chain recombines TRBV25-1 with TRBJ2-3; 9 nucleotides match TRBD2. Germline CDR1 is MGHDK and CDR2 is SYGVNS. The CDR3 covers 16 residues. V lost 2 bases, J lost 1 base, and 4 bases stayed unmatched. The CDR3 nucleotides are TGTGCCAGCAGTGAAGGAACTAGCGGGCGCACAGATACGCAGTATTTT. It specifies CASSEGTSGRTDTQYF.

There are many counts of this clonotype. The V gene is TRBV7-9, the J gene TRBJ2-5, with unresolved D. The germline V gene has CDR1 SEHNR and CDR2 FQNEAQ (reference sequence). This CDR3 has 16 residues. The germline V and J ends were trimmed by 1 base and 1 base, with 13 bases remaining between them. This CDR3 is CASSLERAASQETQYF. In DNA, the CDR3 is TGTGCCAGCAGCTTAGAAAGGGCCGCTTCCCAAGAGACCCAGTACTTC. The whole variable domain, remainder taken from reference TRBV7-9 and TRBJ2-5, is DTGVSQNPRHKITKRGQNVTFRCDPISEHNRLYWYRQTLGQGPEFLTYFQNEAQLEKSRLLSDRFSAERPKGSFSTLEIQRTEQGDSAMYLCASSLERAASQETQYFGPGTRLLVL.

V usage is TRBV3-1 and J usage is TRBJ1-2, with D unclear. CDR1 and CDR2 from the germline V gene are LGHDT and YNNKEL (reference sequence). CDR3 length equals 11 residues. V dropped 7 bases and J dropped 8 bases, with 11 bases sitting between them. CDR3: CASTSSWGYTF. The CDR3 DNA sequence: TGTGCCAGCACGAGTTCCTGGGGCTACACCTTC.

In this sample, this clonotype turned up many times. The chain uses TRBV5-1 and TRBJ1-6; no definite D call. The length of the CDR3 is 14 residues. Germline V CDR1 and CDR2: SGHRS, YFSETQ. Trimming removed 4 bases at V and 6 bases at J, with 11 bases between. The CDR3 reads CASSGTQANSPLHF. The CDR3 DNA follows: TGCGCCAGCAGCGGAACGCAGGCTAATTCACCCCTCCACTTT. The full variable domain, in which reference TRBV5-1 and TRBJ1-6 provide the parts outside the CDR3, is KAGVTQTPRYLIKTRGQQVTLSCSPISGHRSVSWYQQTPGQGLQFLFEYFSETQRNKGNFPGRFSGRQFSNSRSEMNVSTLELGDSALYLCASSGTQANSPLHFGNGTRLTVT.

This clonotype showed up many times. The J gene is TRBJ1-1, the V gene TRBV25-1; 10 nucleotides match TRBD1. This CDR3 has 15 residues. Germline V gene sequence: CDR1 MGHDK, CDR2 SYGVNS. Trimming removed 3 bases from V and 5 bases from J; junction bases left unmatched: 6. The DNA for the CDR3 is TGTGCCAGCAGTGACTCCGGGACAGGGGAAACTGAAGCTTTCTTT. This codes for CASSDSGTGETEAFF.

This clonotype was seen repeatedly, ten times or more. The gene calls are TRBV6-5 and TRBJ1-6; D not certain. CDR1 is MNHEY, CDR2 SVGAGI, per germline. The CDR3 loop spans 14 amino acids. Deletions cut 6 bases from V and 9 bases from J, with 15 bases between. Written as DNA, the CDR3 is TGTGCCAGCAGCACCCGCATAACACGTTCACCCCTCCACTTT. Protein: CASSTRITRSPLHF.

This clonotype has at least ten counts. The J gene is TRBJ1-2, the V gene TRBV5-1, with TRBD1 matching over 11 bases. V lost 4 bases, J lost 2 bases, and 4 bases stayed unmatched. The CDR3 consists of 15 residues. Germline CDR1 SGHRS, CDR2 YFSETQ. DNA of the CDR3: TGCGCCAGCAGCGATCGGACAGGGGGCAACTATGGCTACACCTTC. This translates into CASSDRTGGNYGYTF.

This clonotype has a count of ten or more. CDR3 in DNA: TGTGCCAGCAGCCCGGACGAAAATCAGCCCCAGCATTTT. Its translation is CASSPDENQPQHF. The rearrangement joins TRBV6-5 to TRBJ1-5, with D hard to call. Looked up from germline, CDR1 is MNHEY and CDR2 is SVGAGI. Between the trimmed V and J ends, which lost 6 bases and 4 bases, there was a span of 10 bases. This CDR3 is 13 amino acids long.

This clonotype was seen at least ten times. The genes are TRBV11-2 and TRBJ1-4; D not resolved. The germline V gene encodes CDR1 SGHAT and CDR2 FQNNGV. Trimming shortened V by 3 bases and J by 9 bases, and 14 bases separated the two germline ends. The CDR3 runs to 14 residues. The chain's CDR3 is CASSFDTGRQKLFF. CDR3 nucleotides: TGTGCCAGCAGCTTTGACACCGGGAGGCAAAAACTGTTTTTT.

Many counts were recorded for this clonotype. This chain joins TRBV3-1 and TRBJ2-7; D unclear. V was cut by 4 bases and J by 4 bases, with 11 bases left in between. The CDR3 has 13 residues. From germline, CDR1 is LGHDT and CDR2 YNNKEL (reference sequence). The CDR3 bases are TGTGCCAGCAGCCCCGGGCCCTTTTACGAGCAGTACTTC. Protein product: CASSPGPFYEQYF.